This T cell receptor (beta chain) was captured by sequencing in a study of cytomegalovirus exposure and HLA in healthy donors. Overall study results and limits: Upon later analysis, HLA-associated TCR beta chains proved more clonally expanded than other, equally common chains.

The CDR3 contains 15 residues. Germline CDR1 reads MNHEY; CDR2 reads SVGAGI. V lost 0 bases, J lost 2 bases, and 8 bases lay in between. The primer mix had 60 Vbeta and 13 Jbeta primers. Original handling: Later, some 75 million unique TCR beta chains were counted in an analysis, and approximately 9.9 million of them were shared. Clones were sequenced by immunoSEQ multiplex PCR, and TCRdb holds only the in-frame ones, with some missing. V and J calls and clone size are copied from that table; D and trimming were computed from the DNA. The sample lists some 200,000 clones, 82% seen once, with roughly 0.095% in the top ten. About this clone: Its cognate antigen is unknown.

The sequencing sample was made of PBMCs. The sequence was collected from a boy aged 2 to 10 in good health and CMV-seronegative. The J gene is TRBJ1-3, the V gene TRBV6-5; no clear D gene. The CDR3 region has the DNA TGTGCCAGCAGTTACTCAAAAACGGCTGGAAACACCATATATTTT. The encoded protein is CASSYSKTAGNTIYF.